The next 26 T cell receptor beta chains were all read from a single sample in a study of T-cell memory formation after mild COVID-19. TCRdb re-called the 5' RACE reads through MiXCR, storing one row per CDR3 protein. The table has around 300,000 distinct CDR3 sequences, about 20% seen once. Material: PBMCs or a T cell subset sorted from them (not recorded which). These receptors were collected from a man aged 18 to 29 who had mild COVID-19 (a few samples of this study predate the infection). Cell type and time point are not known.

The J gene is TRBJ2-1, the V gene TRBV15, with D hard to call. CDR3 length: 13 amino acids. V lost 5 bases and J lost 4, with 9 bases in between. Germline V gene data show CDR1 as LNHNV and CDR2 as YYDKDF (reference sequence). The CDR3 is CATSGDQYNEQFF. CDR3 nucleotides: TGTGCCACCAGCGGCGACCAGTACAATGAGCAGTTCTTC.

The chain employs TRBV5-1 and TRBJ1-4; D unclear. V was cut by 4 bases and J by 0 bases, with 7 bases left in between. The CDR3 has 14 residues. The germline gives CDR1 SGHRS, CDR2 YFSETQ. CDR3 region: CASSPESTNEKLFF. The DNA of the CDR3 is TGCGCCAGCAGCCCAGAGTCAACTAATGAAAAACTGTTTTTT. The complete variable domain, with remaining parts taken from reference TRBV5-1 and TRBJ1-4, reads KAGVTQTPRYLIKTRGQQVTLSCSPISGHRSVSWYQQTPGQGLQFLFEYFSETQRNKGNFPGRFSGRQFSNSRSEMNVSTLELGDSALYLCASSPESTNEKLFFGSGTQLSVL.

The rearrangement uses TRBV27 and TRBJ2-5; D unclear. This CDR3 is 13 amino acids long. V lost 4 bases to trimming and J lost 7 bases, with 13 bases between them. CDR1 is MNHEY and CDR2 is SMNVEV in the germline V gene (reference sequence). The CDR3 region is CASSSMIVGTQYF. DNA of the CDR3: TGTGCCAGCAGTTCGATGATTGTCGGGACCCAGTACTTC.

The CDR3 loop reads CSAPTPGRNEQYF. The CDR3 DNA sequence: TGCAGTGCCCCGACACCAGGGAGGAACGAGCAGTACTTC. The V and J genes are TRBV20-1 and TRBJ2-7, with D possibly TRBD2 on 6 matching bases. CDR1 and CDR2 from the germline V gene are DFQATT and SNEGSKA (reference sequence). The CDR3 totals 13 residues. V lost 6 bases to trimming and J lost 5 bases, with 17 bases between them.

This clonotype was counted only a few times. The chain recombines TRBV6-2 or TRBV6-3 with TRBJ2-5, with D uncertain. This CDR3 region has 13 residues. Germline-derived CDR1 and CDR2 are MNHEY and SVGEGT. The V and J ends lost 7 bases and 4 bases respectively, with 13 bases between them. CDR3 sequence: CASTGWAVETQYF. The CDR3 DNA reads TGTGCCAGCACGGGCTGGGCAGTAGAGACCCAGTACTTC.

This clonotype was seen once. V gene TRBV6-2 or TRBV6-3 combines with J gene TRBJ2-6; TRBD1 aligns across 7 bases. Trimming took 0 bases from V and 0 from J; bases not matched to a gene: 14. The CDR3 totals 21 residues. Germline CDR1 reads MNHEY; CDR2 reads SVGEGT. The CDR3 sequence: CASSYSRVGDSHFSGANVLTF. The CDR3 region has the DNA TGTGCCAGCAGTTACTCTAGGGTAGGGGACAGCCACTTCTCTGGGGCCAACGTCCTGACTTTC.

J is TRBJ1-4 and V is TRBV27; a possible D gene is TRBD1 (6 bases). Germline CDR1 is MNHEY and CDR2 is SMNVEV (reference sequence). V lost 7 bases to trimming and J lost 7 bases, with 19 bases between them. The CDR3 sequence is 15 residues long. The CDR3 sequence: CASIDLQGRSEKLFF. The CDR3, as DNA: TGTGCCAGCATCGACCTACAGGGTCGTAGTGAAAAACTGTTTTTT.

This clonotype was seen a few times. The CDR3 loop is CASRQRVGTEAFF. The CDR3 nucleotides are TGTGCCAGCAGGCAGAGGGTAGGGACTGAAGCTTTCTTT. The genes are TRBV12-3 or TRBV12-4 and TRBJ1-1; D is unclear. CDR3 size: 13 residues. V was clipped by 6 bases and J by 5 bases, with 13 bases between them.

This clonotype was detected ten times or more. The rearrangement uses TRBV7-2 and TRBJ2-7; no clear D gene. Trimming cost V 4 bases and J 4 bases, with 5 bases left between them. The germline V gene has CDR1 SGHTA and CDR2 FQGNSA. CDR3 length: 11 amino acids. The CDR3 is CASSWAYEQYF. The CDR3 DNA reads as TGTGCCAGCAGCTGGGCTTACGAGCAGTACTTC. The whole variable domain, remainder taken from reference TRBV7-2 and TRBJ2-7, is GAGVSQSPSNKVTEKGKDVELRCDPISGHTALYWYRQSLGQGLEFLIYFQGNSAPDKSGLPSDRFSAERTGGSVSTLTIQRTQQEDSAVYLCASSWAYEQYFGPGTRLTVT.

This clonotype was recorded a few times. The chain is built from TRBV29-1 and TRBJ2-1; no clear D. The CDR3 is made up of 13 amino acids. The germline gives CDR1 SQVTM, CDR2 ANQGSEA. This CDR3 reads CSAQSAIYNEQFF. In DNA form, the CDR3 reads TGCAGTGCGCAATCGGCAATCTACAATGAGCAGTTCTTC.

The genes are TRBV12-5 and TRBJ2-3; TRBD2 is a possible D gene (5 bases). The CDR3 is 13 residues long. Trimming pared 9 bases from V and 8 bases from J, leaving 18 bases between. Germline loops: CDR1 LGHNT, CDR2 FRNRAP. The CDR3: CASAGGGVTTQYF. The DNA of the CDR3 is TGTGCTAGCGCTGGCGGAGGCGTGACTACGCAGTATTTT.

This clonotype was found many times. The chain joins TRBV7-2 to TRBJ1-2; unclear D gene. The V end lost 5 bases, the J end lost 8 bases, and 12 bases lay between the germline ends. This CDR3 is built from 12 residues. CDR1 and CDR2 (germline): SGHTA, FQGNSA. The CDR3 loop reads CASSLDSRGYTF. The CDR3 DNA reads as TGTGCCAGCAGCCTTGATTCCCGCGGCTACACCTTC.

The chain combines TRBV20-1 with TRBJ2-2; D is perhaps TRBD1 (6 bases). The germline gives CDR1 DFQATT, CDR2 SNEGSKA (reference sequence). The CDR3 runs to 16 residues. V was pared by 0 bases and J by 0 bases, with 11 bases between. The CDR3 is CSARDPGHANTGELFF. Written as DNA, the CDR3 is TGCAGTGCTAGAGATCCGGGACACGCGAACACCGGGGAGCTGTTTTTT.

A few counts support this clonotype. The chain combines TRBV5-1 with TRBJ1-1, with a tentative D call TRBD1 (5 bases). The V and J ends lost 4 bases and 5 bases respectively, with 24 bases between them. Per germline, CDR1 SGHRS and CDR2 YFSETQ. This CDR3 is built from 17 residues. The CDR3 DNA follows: TGCGCCAGCAGCCCGGGGGGGATCGGGACCGGGAGAACTGAAGCTTTCTTT. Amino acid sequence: CASSPGGIGTGRTEAFF.

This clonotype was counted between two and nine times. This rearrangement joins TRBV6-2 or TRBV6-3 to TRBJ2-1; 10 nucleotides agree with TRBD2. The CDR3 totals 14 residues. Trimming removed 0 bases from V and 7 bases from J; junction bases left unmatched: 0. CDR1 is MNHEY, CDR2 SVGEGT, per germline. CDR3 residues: CASSYSSGGNEQFF. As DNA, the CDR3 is TGTGCCAGCAGTTACTCTAGCGGGGGGAATGAGCAGTTCTTC.

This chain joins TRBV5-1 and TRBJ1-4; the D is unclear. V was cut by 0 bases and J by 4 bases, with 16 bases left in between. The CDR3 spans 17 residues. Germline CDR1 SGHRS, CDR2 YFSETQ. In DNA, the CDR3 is TGCGCCAGCAGCTTGGACGTCACGGTGGGGAATAATGAAAAACTGTTTTTT. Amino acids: CASSLDVTVGNNEKLFF.

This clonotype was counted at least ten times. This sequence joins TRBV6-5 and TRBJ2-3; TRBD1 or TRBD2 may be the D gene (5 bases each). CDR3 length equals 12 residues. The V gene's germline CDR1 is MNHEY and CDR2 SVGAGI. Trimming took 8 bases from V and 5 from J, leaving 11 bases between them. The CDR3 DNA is TGTGCCAGCGGGGACCGACGAGATACGCAGTATTTT. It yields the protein CASGDRRDTQYF.

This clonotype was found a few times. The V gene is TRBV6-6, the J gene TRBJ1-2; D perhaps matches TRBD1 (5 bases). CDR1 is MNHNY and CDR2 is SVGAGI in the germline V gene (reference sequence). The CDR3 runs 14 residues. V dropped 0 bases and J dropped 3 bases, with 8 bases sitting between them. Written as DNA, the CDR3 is TGTGCCAGCAGTTACTCGGCGGGGGACTATGGCTACACCTTC. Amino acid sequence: CASSYSAGDYGYTF.

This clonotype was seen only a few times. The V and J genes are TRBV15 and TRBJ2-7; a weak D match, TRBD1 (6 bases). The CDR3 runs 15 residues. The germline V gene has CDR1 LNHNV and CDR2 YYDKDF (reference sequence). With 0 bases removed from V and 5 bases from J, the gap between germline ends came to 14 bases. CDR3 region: CATSRDSRQDNEQYF. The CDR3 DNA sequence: TGTGCCACCAGCAGAGATTCAAGACAGGATAACGAGCAGTACTTC.

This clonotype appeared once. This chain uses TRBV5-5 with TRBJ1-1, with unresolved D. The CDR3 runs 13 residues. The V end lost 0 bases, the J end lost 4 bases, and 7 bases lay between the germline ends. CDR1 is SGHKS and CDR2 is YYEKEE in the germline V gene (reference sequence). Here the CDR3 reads CASSLGGSTEAFF. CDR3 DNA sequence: TGTGCCAGCAGCTTGGGGGGAAGCACTGAAGCTTTCTTT. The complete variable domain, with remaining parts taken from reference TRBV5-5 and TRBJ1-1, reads DAGVTQSPTHLIKTRGQQVTLRCSPISGHKSVSWYQQVLGQGPQFIFQYYEKEERGRGNFPDRFSARQFPNYSSELNVNALLLGDSALYLCASSLGGSTEAFFGQGTRLTVV.

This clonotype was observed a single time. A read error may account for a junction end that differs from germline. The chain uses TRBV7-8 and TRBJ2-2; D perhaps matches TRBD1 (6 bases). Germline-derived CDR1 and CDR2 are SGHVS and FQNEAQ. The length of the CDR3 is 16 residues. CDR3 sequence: CASSGRQARNTVELFF. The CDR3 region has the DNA TGTGCCAGCAGCGGCAGACAGGCCCGTAACACCGTGGAGCTGTTTTTT.

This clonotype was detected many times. The chain's CDR3 is CASSPGGRGGDGYTF. The DNA for the CDR3 is TGTGCCAGCAGCCCCGGTGGTAGGGGCGGCGATGGCTACACCTTC. The chain recombines TRBV9 with TRBJ1-2; D is perhaps TRBD1 (5 bases). Germline CDR1 and CDR2: SGDLS and YYNGEE. V was cut by 4 bases and J by 6 bases, with 19 bases left in between. This CDR3 is built from 15 residues.

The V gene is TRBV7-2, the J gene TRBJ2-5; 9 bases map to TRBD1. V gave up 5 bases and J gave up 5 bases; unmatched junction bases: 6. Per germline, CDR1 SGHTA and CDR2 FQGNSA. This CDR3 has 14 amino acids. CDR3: CASSMTGGSETQYF. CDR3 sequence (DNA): TGTGCCAGCAGCATGACAGGGGGTTCGGAGACCCAGTACTTC.

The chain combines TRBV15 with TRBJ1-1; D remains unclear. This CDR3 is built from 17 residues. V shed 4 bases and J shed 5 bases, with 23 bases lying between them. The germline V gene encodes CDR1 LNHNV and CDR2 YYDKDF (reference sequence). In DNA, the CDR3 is TGTGCCACCAGCACCTCGAAGGGCCCCTCTTTTGGTACTGAAGCTTTCTTT. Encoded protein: CATSTSKGPSFGTEAFF.

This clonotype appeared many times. CDR3 region: CASSEWGQPGETQYF. The CDR3 DNA sequence: TGTGCCAGCAGCGAGTGGGGACAGCCAGGAGAGACCCAGTACTTC. This chain uses TRBV9 with TRBJ2-5; 7 nucleotides match TRBD1. The germline V gene has CDR1 SGDLS and CDR2 YYNGEE. The CDR3 contains 15 residues. V gave up 3 bases and J gave up 4 bases; unmatched junction bases: 9.

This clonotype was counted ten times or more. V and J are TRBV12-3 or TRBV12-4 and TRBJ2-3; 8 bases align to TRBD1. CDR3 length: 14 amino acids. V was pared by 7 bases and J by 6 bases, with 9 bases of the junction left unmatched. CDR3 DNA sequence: TGTGCCAGCAAACCAGGGGGCATCGAGGATACGCAGTATTTT. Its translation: CASKPGGIEDTQYF.